Following are 18 T cell receptor beta chains from one sample sequenced in a study of human T cells and chemical hapten exposure. The sample's time point: patch test 3, about 24 weeks after DPC sensitization. Treatment indicated: therapeutic diphenylcyclopropenone sensitization with weekly scalp DPC. TCRdb passed the RACE reads through MiXCR, listing each CDR3 protein once. The sample shows about 160,000 distinct CDR3 sequences, about a quarter of them seen only once. This sample comprised whole blood, obtained in connection with sensitization to the hapten diphenylcyclopropenone (DPC). The receptor set was obtained from a woman between 18 and 29 years old with alopecia areata. Some clones in this sample may be carry-over from other donors' samples.

V usage is TRBV7-2 and J usage is TRBJ2-7; 10 bases match TRBD1. This CDR3 spans 14 amino acids. The V segment lost 5 bases and the J segment 5 bases; nucleotides outside the gene matches: 6. In germline, CDR1 is SGHTA, CDR2 FQGNSA. CDR3 loop: CASSPGQGYDEQYF. CDR3 DNA sequence: TGTGCCAGCAGCCCGGGACAGGGGTACGACGAGCAGTACTTC.

The V gene is TRBV4-1, the J gene TRBJ2-3; 7 nucleotides line up with TRBD1. There are 17 residues in the CDR3. From germline, CDR1 is MGHRA and CDR2 YSYEKL. After removal of 4 bases from V and 6 bases from J, the junction contained 16 bases not matched to a gene. For the CDR3, the DNA is TGCGCCAGCAGCCTCAAGGAAGGGACAGTACAATCTGATACGCAGTATTTT. It is translated as CASSLKEGTVQSDTQYF.

This clonotype was counted between two and nine times. This chain links TRBV29-1 with TRBJ2-3; 8 nucleotides match TRBD1. Trimming cost V 4 bases and J 0 bases; bases outside gene matches: 0. Looked up from germline, CDR1 is SQVTM and CDR2 is ANQGSEA. The CDR3 runs 13 residues. CDR3 amino acids: CSVGTGSTDTQYF. CDR3 coding DNA: TGCAGCGTTGGGACAGGGAGCACAGATACGCAGTATTTT.

This clonotype has ten or more counts. This chain uses TRBV6-2 or TRBV6-3 with TRBJ2-1; 15 nucleotides match TRBD2. Germline V gene sequence: CDR1 MNHEY, CDR2 SVGEGT. The CDR3 length is 16 residues. V was clipped by 4 bases and J by 9 bases; unmatched bases: 7. CDR3 residues: CASSWGLAGGPGEQFF. The CDR3 nucleotides are TGTGCCAGCAGTTGGGGACTAGCGGGAGGCCCGGGTGAGCAGTTCTTC.

The gene calls are TRBV7-3 and TRBJ2-7, with 7 bases fitting TRBD2. This CDR3 is built from 14 residues. CDR1 is SGHTA, CDR2 FQGTGA, per germline. Germline trimming cut 1 base from V and 3 bases from J; bases unmatched to any gene: 3. The CDR3 DNA follows: TGTGCCAGCAGCTTAATGCCTAGCGGCTACGAGCAGTACTTC. It is translated as CASSLMPSGYEQYF.

The chain is built from TRBV7-2 and TRBJ2-3; no reliable D call. Between the trimmed V and J ends, which lost 3 bases and 3 bases, there was a span of 19 bases. This CDR3 has 17 residues. Germline lookup yields CDR1 SGHTA and CDR2 FQGNSA. CDR3 DNA sequence: TGTGCCAGCAGCTTTCCCGAGGTAACCGGTCGGACAGATACGCAGTATTTT. Its translation: CASSFPEVTGRTDTQYF.

The rearrangement links TRBV5-1 to TRBJ2-7; maybe TRBD1 (5 bases). Between the trimmed V and J ends, which lost 3 bases and 4 bases, there was a span of 20 bases. This CDR3 contains 16 residues. CDR1 and CDR2 from the germline V gene are SGHRS and YFSETQ. Here the CDR3 DNA reads TGCGCCAGCAGCTCACTTTCGTGGGGCCTCACTTACGAGCAGTACTTC. This translates into CASSSLSWGLTYEQYF.

The chain couples TRBV5-1 to TRBJ2-7; a weak D match, TRBD2 (6 bases). CDR3 size: 15 residues. The ends were cut back, 0 bases at V and 4 bases at J, with 14 bases in the middle. CDR1 and CDR2 from the germline V gene are SGHRS and YFSETQ. The CDR3, as DNA: TGCGCCAGCAGCTTGGCCCCCGACAGCGGGTACGAGCAGTACTTC. This gives the protein CASSLAPDSGYEQYF.

This clonotype came up many times. The chain has TRBV7-2 and TRBJ2-5; 9 nucleotides align to TRBD2. With V trimmed by 4 bases and J by 4 bases, 4 bases remained unmatched. Germline CDR1 SGHTA, CDR2 FQGNSA. CDR3 length: 14 residues. The CDR3 sequence is CASSWLAGPETQYF. CDR3 in DNA: TGTGCCAGCAGCTGGCTAGCGGGGCCAGAGACCCAGTACTTC.

This clonotype was observed a handful of times. V is TRBV6-1 and J is TRBJ2-7, with D possibly TRBD2 on 5 matching bases. Deletions cut 5 bases from V and 4 bases from J, with 9 bases between. Germline V gives CDR1 MNHNS, CDR2 SASEGT. This CDR3 has 12 residues. CDR3 in amino acids: CASSTRGYEQYF. DNA of the CDR3: TGTGCCAGCAGTACTAGAGGGTACGAGCAGTACTTC.

This clonotype was seen more than once but under ten times. This rearrangement joins TRBV7-2 to TRBJ2-3; TRBD1 matches at 9 bases. The germline gives CDR1 SGHTA, CDR2 FQGNSA. The CDR3 covers 14 residues. Trimming removed 3 bases from V and 4 bases from J; junction bases left unmatched: 2. CDR3 sequence reads: CASSLRQGADTQYF. CDR3 nucleotide sequence: TGTGCCAGCAGCTTGAGACAGGGGGCAGATACGCAGTATTTT.

This chain links TRBV7-2 with TRBJ2-7, with TRBD2 identical over 10 bases. Germline V gives CDR1 SGHTA, CDR2 FQGNSA. The CDR3 has 14 residues. V lost 4 bases to trimming and J lost 4 bases; unmatched junction nucleotides: 4. The CDR3 DNA is TGTGCCAGCAGCTCGGGACTAGCGAGGTACGAGCAGTACTTC. As protein: CASSSGLARYEQYF.

The chain carries TRBV9 and TRBJ2-4; D gene unclear. The CDR3 consists of 13 residues. Trimming removed 4 bases at V and 4 bases at J, with 9 bases between. CDR1 is SGDLS, CDR2 YYNGEE, per germline. The DNA of the CDR3 is TGTGCCAGCAGCCCGGGCGGTAAAAACATTCAGTACTTC. Translated: CASSPGGKNIQYF.

This clonotype was recorded a few times. J is TRBJ2-3 and V is TRBV5-1; D unclear. This CDR3 region has 13 residues. Looked up from germline, CDR1 is SGHRS and CDR2 is YFSETQ. The V end lost 1 base, the J end lost 1 base, and 4 bases lay between the germline ends. CDR3: CASSLSGTDTQYF. The CDR3 DNA follows: TGCGCCAGCAGCTTGAGTGGCACAGATACGCAGTATTTT.

This clonotype was seen a handful of times. This rearrangement joins TRBV20-1 to TRBJ2-1; 9 bases line up with TRBD2. Germline lookup yields CDR1 DFQATT and CDR2 SNEGSKA (reference sequence). The V segment lost 5 bases and the J segment 6 bases; nucleotides outside the gene matches: 14. The CDR3 contains 16 residues. The CDR3 is CSADSGGGLATNEQFF. CDR3 sequence (DNA): TGCAGTGCTGACTCGGGAGGAGGACTAGCGACCAATGAGCAGTTCTTC.

A word on this clonotype: Sequence at one end of the junction differs from germline and may be a read error. The V and J genes are TRBV7-3 and TRBJ2-3, with D perhaps matching TRBD2 (5 bases). CDR3 length: 8 residues. Germline V lookup: CDR1 SGHTA, CDR2 FQGTGA. The DNA for the CDR3 is TGTGCCAGCAGCCTGGGAGATTTT. This encodes CASSLGDF.

This clonotype has a handful of counts. J is TRBJ2-1 and V is TRBV4-1; 9 bases map to TRBD1. Unmatched junction bases numbered 9, after V lost 5 bases and J lost 7 bases. The germline V gene has CDR1 MGHRA and CDR2 YSYEKL. The CDR3 spans 15 residues. The CDR3 loop reads CASSYTGGNANEQFF. Written as DNA, the CDR3 is TGCGCCAGCAGCTACACAGGGGGCAACGCGAATGAGCAGTTCTTC.

This clonotype was observed at least ten times. This chain links TRBV11-2 with TRBJ2-1; D is ambiguous. Germline CDR1 SGHAT, CDR2 FQNNGV. The ends were cut back, 0 bases at V and 4 bases at J, with 7 bases in the middle. The CDR3 loop spans 14 amino acids. CDR3 residues: CASSLDAIYNEQFF. CDR3 DNA: TGTGCCAGCAGCTTAGACGCAATTTACAATGAGCAGTTCTTC.